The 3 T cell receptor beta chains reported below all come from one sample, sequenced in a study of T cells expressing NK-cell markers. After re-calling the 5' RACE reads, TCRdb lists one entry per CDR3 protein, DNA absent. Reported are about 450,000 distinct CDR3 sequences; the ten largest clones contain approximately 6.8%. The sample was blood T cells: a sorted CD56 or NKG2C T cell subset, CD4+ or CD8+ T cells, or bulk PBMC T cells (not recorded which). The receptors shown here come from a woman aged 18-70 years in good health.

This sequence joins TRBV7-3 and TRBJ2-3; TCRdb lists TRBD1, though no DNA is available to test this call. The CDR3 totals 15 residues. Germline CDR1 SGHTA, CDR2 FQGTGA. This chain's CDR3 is CASSLRGGAADTQYF. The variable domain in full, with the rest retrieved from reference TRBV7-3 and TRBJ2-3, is GAGVSQTPSNKVTEKGKYVELRCDPISGHTALYWYRQSLGQGPEFLIYFQGTGAADDSGLPNDRFFAVRPEGSVSTLKIQRTERGDSAVYLCASSLRGGAADTQYFGPGTRLTVL.

The CDR3 is CASSSTRLVVGNEQFF. This sequence joins TRBV7-9 and TRBJ2-1; TCRdb outputs TRBD2, but without DNA this stays unchecked. Per the germline V gene, CDR1 is SEHNR and CDR2 is FQNEAQ (reference sequence). CDR3 length: 16 amino acids. Supplemented by reference TRBV7-9 and TRBJ2-1, the full variable domain reads DTGVSQNPRHKITKRGQNVTFRCDPISEHNRLYWYRQTLGQGPEFLTYFQNEAQLEKSRLLSDRFSAERPKGSFSTLEIQRTEQGDSAMYLCASSSTRLVVGNEQFFGPGTRLTVL.

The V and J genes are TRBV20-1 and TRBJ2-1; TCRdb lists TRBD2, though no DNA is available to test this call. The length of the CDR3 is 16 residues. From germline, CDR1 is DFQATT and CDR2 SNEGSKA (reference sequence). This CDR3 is CSAPGAAGGPLGEQFF.